These 19 T cell receptor beta chains were sequenced from one sample in a study of T cell responses to AZD1222 COVID-19 vaccine. Measured with immunoSEQ multiplex PCR; TCRdb has only the in-frame clones, and not every one. The sample contains roughly 100,000 clones, about 90% of which appear only once. The sequencing used peripheral blood, collected on day 0 of AZD1222 vaccination. The receptors derive from an adult in good health.

The chain carries TRBV5-1 and TRBJ1-1; no clear D. This CDR3 comprises 14 residues. The V and J ends lost 1 base and 1 base respectively, with 8 bases between them. In germline, CDR1 is SGHRS, CDR2 YFSETQ. CDR3 sequence (DNA): TGCGCCAGCAGCTTGTATGTCCAGAACACTGAAGCTTTCTTT. Translation gives CASSLYVQNTEAFF.

The genes are TRBV2 and TRBJ1-4; 7 nucleotides align to TRBD1. Germline CDR1 SNHLY, CDR2 FYNNEI. The CDR3 consists of 12 residues. V shed 10 bases and J 6 bases; nucleotides not matched to a gene: 5. DNA of the CDR3: TGTGCCACAGCAGGGGGGGATGAAAAACTGTTTTTT. The encoded protein is CATAGGDEKLFF.

The rearrangement uses TRBV11-2 and TRBJ2-7; D call uncertain. Trimming stripped 0 bases from V and 0 bases from J, with 9 bases between. The germline gives CDR1 SGHAT, CDR2 FQNNGV. This CDR3 has 15 residues. The CDR3 region is CASSLDLTSSYEQYF. The CDR3 bases are TGTGCCAGCAGCTTAGATCTTACGAGCTCCTACGAGCAGTACTTC.

This clone is a singleton in its sample. This chain links TRBV13 with TRBJ1-2, with no clear D. Germline V lookup: CDR1 PRHDT, CDR2 FYEKMQ (reference sequence). V was clipped by 4 bases and J by 4 bases, with 7 bases between them. This CDR3 region has 12 residues. CDR3 in amino acids: CASSSRLYGYTF. DNA of the CDR3: TGTGCCAGCAGCTCACGGCTCTATGGCTACACCTTC.

The chain recombines TRBV5-1 with TRBJ1-4; 10 bases match TRBD1. Germline V gene lookup returns CDR1 SGHRS and CDR2 YFSETQ. Unmatched junction bases numbered 7, after V lost 4 bases and J lost 7 bases. There are 15 residues in the CDR3. The DNA for the CDR3 is TGCGCCAGCAGCCCCGTCAGGGACAGGGGTGAAAAACTGTTTTTT. Its translation: CASSPVRDRGEKLFF.

The chain's CDR3 is CASKKDETYEQYF. CDR3 DNA sequence: TGTGCCAGCAAGAAGGACGAGACCTACGAGCAGTACTTC. V gene TRBV2 combines with J gene TRBJ2-7; D not resolved. From germline, CDR1 is SNHLY and CDR2 FYNNEI. The V end lost 7 bases, the J end lost 2 bases, and 12 bases lay between the germline ends. This CDR3 is built from 13 residues. Filled out from reference TRBV2 and TRBJ2-7, the complete variable domain reads EPEVTQTPSHQVTQMGQEVILRCVPISNHLYFYWYRQILGQKVEFLVSFYNNEISEKSEIFDDQFSVERPDGSNFTLKIRSTKLEDSAMYFCASKKDETYEQYFGPGTRLTVT.

For this clone: At one end the junction does not follow the germline gene, possibly because of a read error. The rearrangement uses TRBV4-1 and TRBJ1-6, with D uncertain. The CDR3 length is 16 residues. CDR1 is MGHRA and CDR2 is YSYEKL in the germline V gene. The chain's CDR3 is CASRQVLRSYNSPLHF. CDR3 DNA: TGCGCCAGCAGACAAGTGTTGAGGTCCTATAATTCACCCCTCCACTTT.

This clone was observed once. The rearrangement joins TRBV3-1 (or the pseudogene TRBV3-2) to TRBJ1-1; a possible D gene is TRBD1 (5 bases). The CDR3 spans 13 residues. Germline V lookup: CDR1 LGHDT, CDR2 YNNKEL (reference sequence). Trimming left V 5 bases short and J 5 bases short, with 12 bases between. The CDR3 DNA reads as TGTGCCAGCAGCGTGACAGCTGGGACTGAAGCTTTCTTT. Encoded protein: CASSVTAGTEAFF.

This chain connects TRBV19 to TRBJ1-2, with D unclear. CDR3 length: 12 residues. Germline loops: CDR1 LNHDA, CDR2 SQIVND (reference sequence). Trimming removed 3 bases from V and 7 bases from J, with 9 bases in between. The CDR3: CASSMGGIGYTF. The CDR3 nucleotides are TGTGCCAGTAGTATGGGCGGGATTGGCTACACCTTC.

In this sample, this clone turned up once. The chain joins TRBV6-5 to TRBJ2-3; TRBD2 agrees at 7 bases. The CDR3 extends over 14 amino acids. J lost 5 bases, V lost 5 bases, and 7 bases had no gene match. Germline V gives CDR1 MNHEY, CDR2 SVGAGI. The CDR3 DNA sequence: TGTGCCAGCAGTCGGGCCGGGGAGGGAGATACGCAGTATTTT. It yields the protein CASSRAGEGDTQYF.

V usage is TRBV6-5 and J usage is TRBJ2-1; a weak D match, TRBD2 (7 bases). The CDR3 is 14 amino acids. The germline V and J ends were trimmed by 7 bases and 8 bases, with 18 bases remaining between them. The germline gives CDR1 MNHEY, CDR2 SVGAGI. The CDR3 region has the DNA TGTGCCAGCACTGCAAGGACGGGGGGCGATGAGCAGTTCTTC. Translating gives CASTARTGGDEQFF.

The chain couples TRBV11-2 to TRBJ1-1; D perhaps matches TRBD1 (5 bases). CDR3 length: 14 residues. Between the trimmed V and J ends, which lost 5 bases and 2 bases, there was a span of 12 bases. Germline values: CDR1 SGHAT, CDR2 FQNNGV. The CDR3 loop reads CASSVRGDNTEAFF. CDR3 DNA: TGTGCCAGCAGCGTCCGGGGGGATAACACTGAAGCTTTCTTT.

The chain couples TRBV6-5 to TRBJ2-1, with unresolved D. Between the trimmed V and J ends, which lost 4 bases and 4 bases, there was a span of 8 bases. In germline, CDR1 is MNHEY, CDR2 SVGAGI. CDR3 length equals 13 residues. In DNA form, the CDR3 reads TGTGCCAGCAGTTTGAAGGGATACAATGAGCAGTTCTTC. It codes for CASSLKGYNEQFF.

The genes are TRBV7-8 and TRBJ1-1, with a possible D match to TRBD1 (6 bases). In germline, CDR1 is SGHVS, CDR2 FQNEAQ. With 5 bases removed from V and 2 bases from J, the gap between germline ends came to 12 bases. The CDR3 has 14 residues. Here the CDR3 DNA reads TGTGCCAGCAGCCCAGGACAGTTTAACACTGAAGCTTTCTTT. Translated, it gives CASSPGQFNTEAFF.

V usage is TRBV5-4 and J usage is TRBJ1-2; a weak D match, TRBD1 (5 bases). CDR3 length equals 11 residues. Germline CDR1 is SGHNT and CDR2 is YYREEE (reference sequence). V was clipped by 3 bases and J by 7 bases, with 7 bases between them. CDR3 coding DNA: TGTGCCAGCAGCTCGGGACCTGGCTACACCTTC. It translates to CASSSGPGYTF.

The chain has TRBV2 and TRBJ1-1; weak D call: TRBD1 (5 bases). Germline values: CDR1 SNHLY, CDR2 FYNNEI. Trimming removed 4 bases from V and 3 bases from J, with 12 bases in between. The CDR3 spans 14 residues. CDR3 DNA: TGTGCCAGCAGTGGCGAGGGGAAGGACACTGAAGCTTTCTTT. Its protein is CASSGEGKDTEAFF.

The chain has TRBV18 and TRBJ1-1, with D possibly TRBD1 on 6 matching bases. CDR3 length: 13 residues. V was cut by 0 bases and J by 10 bases, with 12 bases left in between. Germline V gene data show CDR1 as KGHSH and CDR2 as LQKENI. The CDR3 nucleotides are TGTGCCAGCTCACCACCCGGGGGGCGCGGAGCTTTCTTT. This sequence encodes CASSPPGGRGAFF.

This clone appeared a few times. V and J are TRBV6-5 and TRBJ2-2; D tentatively fits TRBD1 or TRBD2 (5 bases each). CDR3 size: 15 residues. Per the germline V gene, CDR1 is MNHEY and CDR2 is SVGAGI. V lost 3 bases to trimming and J lost 5 bases, with 13 bases between them. The CDR3 DNA is TGTGCCAGCAGTTATCGGTGGGGGATAACCGGGGAGCTGTTTTTT. Protein sequence: CASSYRWGITGELFF.

This clone appeared a single time. The V gene is TRBV12-3 or TRBV12-4, the J gene TRBJ1-6; D uncertain. The CDR3 covers 12 residues. Trimming removed 2 bases at V and 7 bases at J, with 3 bases between. The CDR3 loop is CASSLRNSPLHF. The CDR3 DNA reads TGTGCCAGCAGTTTAAGGAATTCACCCCTCCACTTT.